Listed below are T cell receptor beta chains from one sample, sequenced in a study of T cell responses to AZD1222 COVID-19 vaccine. This table comes from immunoSEQ multiplex PCR, and its TCRdb copy is limited to in-frame clones, with some not included. The sample contains 100,000 to 150,000 clones, 84% of which appear only once. Sample: peripheral blood, taken 28 days after the second AZD1222 dose. The receptors originated from an adult who received the AZD1222 COVID-19 vaccine. Each CDR3 is given with its conserved first and last residue. The order of the fields is clone size, J gene, V gene, D gene, CDR3 protein, CDR3 DNA. The D gene is left open where the match is weak. Expanded clones get a size class; other rows say once, few or many, or leave the size out.

few TRBJ1-6 TRBV2 TRBD1 CASSDRTGSSSPLHF TGTGCCAGCAGTGACCGGACAGGGAGCAGTTCACCCCTCCACTTT
NA TRBJ1-5 TRBV6-2/TRBV6-3 NA CASSYPGPPVNQPQHF TGTGCCAGCAGTTACCCCGGACCTCCAGTTAATCAGCCCCAGCATTTT
NA TRBJ1-2 TRBV6-1 TRBD1 CASSVVQGQGSWYGYTF TGTGCCAGCAGTGTCGTTCAGGGACAGGGGAGTTGGTATGGCTACACCTTC
NA TRBJ2-1 TRBV18 NA CASSPPGLALQFF TGTGCCAGCTCACCACCGGGACTTGCCCTTCAGTTCTTC
NA TRBJ1-1 TRBV13 TRBD1 CASRWKGALRTEAFF TGTGCCAGCAGGTGGAAGGGGGCGCTGAGGACTGAAGCTTTCTTT
NA TRBJ2-7 TRBV3-1/TRBV3-2 NA CASSQGLDVEQYF TGTGCCAGCAGCCAAGGACTAGATGTCGAGCAGTACTTC
NA TRBJ2-7 TRBV27 NA CASSSGLSYEQYF TGTGCCAGCAGTTCAGGCCTCTCCTACGAGCAGTACTTC
NA TRBJ2-7 TRBV21-1 NA CASSTLGQGRTYEQYF TGTGCCAGCAGCACCCTGGGACAGGGTAGAACCTACGAGCAGTACTTC
once TRBJ2-3 TRBV3-1/TRBV3-2 TRBD2 CASSPGGASTDTQYF TGTGCCAGCAGCCCCGGGGGGGCTAGCACAGATACGCAGTATTTT
NA TRBJ2-7 TRBV5-1 NA CASSATWGSSYEQYF TGCGCCAGCAGCGCCACGTGGGGGAGCTCCTACGAGCAGTACTTC